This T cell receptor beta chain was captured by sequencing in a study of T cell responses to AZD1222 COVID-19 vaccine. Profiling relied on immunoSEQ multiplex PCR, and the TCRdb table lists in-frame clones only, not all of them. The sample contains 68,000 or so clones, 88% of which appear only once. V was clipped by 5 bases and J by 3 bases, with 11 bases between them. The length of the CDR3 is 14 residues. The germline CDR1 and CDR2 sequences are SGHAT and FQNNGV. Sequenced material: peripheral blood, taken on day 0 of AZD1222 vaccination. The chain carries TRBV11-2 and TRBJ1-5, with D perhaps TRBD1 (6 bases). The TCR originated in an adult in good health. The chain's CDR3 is CASSQDRANQPQHF. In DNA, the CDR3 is TGTGCCAGCAGCCAGGACAGAGCCAATCAGCCCCAGCATTTT.